A selection of T cell receptor beta chains follows, all from one sample in a study of shared clonotypes between healthy human individuals. Clones were read by immunoSEQ multiplex PCR, and TCRdb kept only the in-frame ones, dropping some. The repertoire includes around 2,000,000 clones, about 92% of them detected once, and 1.5% to 2% sits in the top ten. The sequenced material came from naive CD8+ T cells from PBMCs. The receptors stem from a man between 18 and 29 years old in good health. Some clones in this sample may be carry-over from other donors' samples. Both conserved end residues are trimmed from each CDR3. Fields, in order: CDR3 length, J gene, V gene, CDR3 protein.

len: 12; j_gene: TRBJ1-1; v_gene: TRBV9; CDR3aa: ASSVGGGGTEAF
len: 15; j_gene: TRBJ2-5; v_gene: TRBV10-3; CDR3aa: AISESSSSGRQETQY
len: 12; j_gene: TRBJ1-4; v_gene: TRBV6-1; CDR3aa: ASNLVTGDEKLF
len: 13; j_gene: TRBJ1-4; v_gene: TRBV7-9; CDR3aa: ASSPPGQTNEKLF
len: 12; j_gene: TRBJ2-7; v_gene: TRBV27; CDR3aa: ASSFEAGTYEQY
len: 13; j_gene: TRBJ1-2; v_gene: TRBV6-4; CDR3aa: ASRYGNQIGYGYT
len: 12; j_gene: TRBJ1-5; v_gene: TRBV7-2; CDR3aa: ASSSGRFNQPQH
len: 13; j_gene: TRBJ1-1; v_gene: TRBV27; CDR3aa: ASSPRGGARTEAF
len: 11; j_gene: TRBJ1-1; v_gene: TRBV2; CDR3aa: ASSEPPNTEAF
len: 13; j_gene: TRBJ2-5; v_gene: TRBV4-1; CDR3aa: ASSQEQGYQETQY
len: 11; j_gene: TRBJ1-2; v_gene: TRBV7-6; CDR3aa: ASSLRDSYGYT
len: 11; j_gene: TRBJ2-7; v_gene: TRBV7-6; CDR3aa: ASAGTYSYEQY
len: 14; j_gene: TRBJ2-7; v_gene: TRBV4-2; CDR3aa: ASSQVGLAGESEQY
len: 14; j_gene: TRBJ1-1; v_gene: TRBV4-1; CDR3aa: ASSQALGIGNTEAF
len: 12; j_gene: TRBJ1-2; v_gene: TRBV28; CDR3aa: ASSLAGANYGYT
len: 13; j_gene: -; v_gene: TRBV4-3; CDR3aa: ASSQDRLAGNEQY
len: 13; j_gene: TRBJ1-2; v_gene: TRBV9; CDR3aa: ASSGGQPEPDGYT
len: 12; j_gene: TRBJ2-5; v_gene: TRBV13; CDR3aa: ASSARRTQETQY
len: 11; j_gene: TRBJ2-1; v_gene: TRBV7-3; CDR3aa: ASSPTSSGEQF
len: 14; j_gene: TRBJ2-7; v_gene: TRBV27; CDR3aa: ASSPYLGHVRGEQY
len: 13; j_gene: TRBJ1-5; v_gene: TRBV27; CDR3aa: ASSPLGTGNQPQH
len: 13; j_gene: TRBJ2-3; v_gene: TRBV11-2; CDR3aa: ASSSVSLGADTQY
len: 11; j_gene: TRBJ2-7; v_gene: TRBV6-6; CDR3aa: ASSSRPLYEQY
len: 18; j_gene: TRBJ2-2; v_gene: TRBV5-4; CDR3aa: ASSLIPPRTSGMGAGELF
len: 15; j_gene: TRBJ1-4; v_gene: TRBV7-9; CDR3aa: ASSLAGQGATNEKLF
len: 15; j_gene: TRBJ2-2; v_gene: TRBV7-9; CDR3aa: ASSPPQGGLNTGELF
len: 13; j_gene: TRBJ1-1; v_gene: TRBV7-6; CDR3aa: ASSFDRGDNTEAF
len: 11; j_gene: TRBJ2-5; v_gene: TRBV6-5; CDR3aa: ASSTQLVPTQY
len: 15; j_gene: TRBJ1-2; v_gene: TRBV7-8; CDR3aa: ASSLDFQVAARYGYT
len: 16; j_gene: TRBJ2-6; v_gene: TRBV7-3; CDR3aa: ASRTPADWLSGANVLT
len: 11; j_gene: TRBJ2-7; v_gene: TRBV30; CDR3aa: AWSVTGLGEQY
len: 13; j_gene: TRBJ1-5; v_gene: TRBV6-5; CDR3aa: ASSPRAGSNQPQH
len: 12; j_gene: TRBJ2-5; v_gene: TRBV5-1; CDR3aa: ASSLEGKRETQY
len: 14; j_gene: TRBJ2-3; v_gene: TRBV27; CDR3aa: ASSFSWGLHTDTQY
len: 6; j_gene: TRBJ1-1; v_gene: TRBV20-1; CDR3aa: SARTGE
len: 11; j_gene: TRBJ2-7; v_gene: TRBV29-1; CDR3aa: SVEVGSSYEQY
len: 13; j_gene: TRBJ1-2; v_gene: TRBV9; CDR3aa: ASSVGDGSNYGYT
len: 14; j_gene: TRBJ1-2; v_gene: TRBV5-1; CDR3aa: ASSLGAAFPNYGYT
len: 12; j_gene: TRBJ2-3; v_gene: TRBV15; CDR3aa: ATSSSAPVGTQY
len: 13; j_gene: TRBJ1-1; v_gene: TRBV28; CDR3aa: ASSVPGGSNTEAF
len: 15; j_gene: TRBJ2-1; v_gene: TRBV4-3; CDR3aa: ASSQDMASGSQNEQF
len: 12; j_gene: TRBJ1-5; v_gene: TRBV7-4; CDR3aa: ASSPRRGLQPQH
len: 14; j_gene: TRBJ2-1; v_gene: TRBV2; CDR3aa: ASTRIGQGVRNEQF
len: 12; j_gene: TRBJ2-7; v_gene: TRBV5-1; CDR3aa: ASSATRGSYEQY
len: 12; j_gene: TRBJ2-1; v_gene: TRBV9; CDR3aa: ASSKWDKGNEQF
len: 12; j_gene: TRBJ2-1; v_gene: TRBV7-3; CDR3aa: ASSLGGYYNEQF